One sample yielded the 8 T cell receptor beta chains listed below, sequenced in a study of T cell responses to AZD1222 COVID-19 vaccine. Clones were read by immunoSEQ multiplex PCR, and TCRdb kept only the in-frame ones, dropping some. The sample has 150,000 to 190,000 clones, 80% to 90% seen once. The sample consisted of peripheral blood, taken 28 days after the second AZD1222 dose. Receptors originate from an adult who received the AZD1222 COVID-19 vaccine.

Only a few counts were recorded for this clone. The chain joins TRBV19 to TRBJ1-2; TRBD1 aligns across 8 bases. This CDR3 comprises 15 residues. The V gene's germline CDR1 is LNHDA and CDR2 SQIVND (reference sequence). The trim removed 5 bases at V and 7 bases at J, leaving 12 bases unmatched. Here the CDR3 reads CASSSPDRGSLGYTF. The CDR3 nucleotides read TGTGCCAGTAGTTCCCCTGACAGGGGTTCGCTTGGCTACACCTTC.

This rearrangement joins TRBV18 to TRBJ1-1, with TRBD1 matching over 7 bases. Germline CDR1 and CDR2: KGHSH and LQKENI. The V and J ends lost 2 bases and 4 bases, in that order; junction bases with no gene match: 4. The CDR3 covers 14 residues. The CDR3 spells CASSPVTGPTEAFF. CDR3 coding DNA: TGTGCCAGCTCACCAGTGACAGGGCCCACTGAAGCTTTCTTT.

This clone was counted only a few times. The chain combines TRBV14 with TRBJ2-7; D is unresolved. The CDR3 is 15 amino acids. V lost 3 bases, J lost 7 bases, and 19 bases lay in between. Germline-derived CDR1 and CDR2 are SGHDN and FVKESK. CDR3 residues: CASSQVDRTKGEQYF. CDR3 coding DNA: TGTGCCAGCAGCCAGGTAGACCGAACGAAAGGAGAGCAGTACTTC.

V gene TRBV7-3 combines with J gene TRBJ2-1, with TRBD2 matching 7 bases. There are 14 residues in the CDR3. Germline assignment: CDR1 SGHTA and CDR2 FQGTGA. The V gene end was trimmed by 3 bases and the J gene end by 3 bases; junction bases not matched to a gene: 2. The CDR3 DNA is TGTGCCAGCAGCTTCGGGGGGAGCTACAATGAGCAGTTCTTC. It yields the protein CASSFGGSYNEQFF.

The V and J genes are TRBV30 and TRBJ1-3; no clear D gene. Germline-derived CDR1 and CDR2 are GTSNPN and SVGIG (reference sequence). This CDR3 contains 16 residues. V shed 1 base and J shed 0 bases, with 13 bases lying between them. For the CDR3, the DNA is TGTGCCTGGAGTGCGATCGTCCGAAGCTCTGGAAACACCATATATTTT. Amino acid sequence: CAWSAIVRSSGNTIYF. Combining the CDR3 with reference TRBV30 and TRBJ1-3 gives the whole variable domain SQTIHQWPATLVQPVGSPLSLECTVEGTSNPNLYWYRQAAGRGLQLLFYSVGIGQISSEVPQNLSASRPQDRQFILSSKKLLLSDSGFYLCAWSAIVRSSGNTIYFGEGSWLTVV.

The rearrangement links TRBV3-1 (or the pseudogene TRBV3-2) to TRBJ1-5, with D perhaps matching TRBD1 (5 bases). CDR1 is LGHDT, CDR2 YNNKEL, per germline (reference sequence). The CDR3 is 13 residues long. V gave up 4 bases and J gave up 3 bases, with 7 bases separating them. The CDR3 loop reads CASSRQLNQPQHF. The CDR3 coding sequence is TGTGCCAGCAGCCGACAGCTCAATCAGCCCCAGCATTTT.

This clone was detected many times. The chain uses TRBV28 and TRBJ2-1, with D perhaps matching TRBD2 (5 bases). The CDR3 length is 15 residues. Between the trimmed V and J ends, which lost 2 bases and 5 bases, there was a span of 13 bases. The V gene's germline CDR1 is MDHEN and CDR2 SYDVKM. The CDR3 DNA is TGTGCCAGCAGTTTACCTGAGGAGGTTGACAATGAGCAGTTCTTC. Its protein is CASSLPEEVDNEQFF.

V and J are TRBV19 and TRBJ2-3, with 7 bases lining up with TRBD2. CDR3 size: 14 residues. After removal of 5 bases from V and 1 base from J, the junction contained 3 bases not matched to a gene. Per germline, CDR1 LNHDA and CDR2 SQIVND (reference sequence). Here the CDR3 DNA reads TGTGCCAGTAGTCGGCTAGCGGGCACAGATACGCAGTATTTT. This sequence encodes CASSRLAGTDTQYF. The full variable domain, in which reference TRBV19 and TRBJ2-3 provide the parts outside the CDR3, is DGGITQSPKYLFRKEGQNVTLSCEQNLNHDAMYWYRQDPGQGLRLIYYSQIVNDFQKGDIAEGYSVSREKKESFPLTVTSAQKNPTAFYLCASSRLAGTDTQYFGPGTRLTVL.